The rows below give T cell receptor beta chains drawn from one sample of a study of cytomegalovirus exposure and HLA in healthy donors. Generated by immunoSEQ multiplex PCR, the TCRdb table keeps only in-frame clones and is missing some. The repertoire has around 120,000 clones, roughly 83% of them found once; the top ten carry roughly 2%. The sequenced sample consisted of PBMCs. These receptors were collected from a man between 18 and 35 years old in good health and CMV-seronegative. The CDR3 runs from the conserved cysteine through the conserved F or W. The D gene is left open where the match is weak. Expanded clones are given a class, and other clones once, few, many or no size at all.

j_call d_call clone_size v_call cdr3_nt cdr3_aa
TRBJ1-1 NA NA TRBV19 TGTGCCAGTAGAACGACAGGAATGAACACTGAAGCTTTCTTT CASRTTGMNTEAFF
TRBJ2-1 NA NA TRBV7-3 TGTGCCAGCAGCCCCGACCCCCGGGAGATAGGTGAGCAGTTCTTC CASSPDPREIGEQFF
TRBJ1-4 NA NA TRBV19 TGTGCCAGTAATCCAGGGCCAGGACAACTGTTTTTT CASNPGPGQLFF
TRBJ2-3 NA NA TRBV4-1 TGCGCCAGCAGGCGGGGCGGCACAGATACGCAGTATTTT CASRRGGTDTQYF
TRBJ1-5 NA NA TRBV7-2 TGTGCCAGCAGCTTAGACCTAGGGGGACAGCCCCAGCATTTT CASSLDLGGQPQHF
TRBJ2-5 TRBD2 NA TRBV25-1 TGTGCCAGCAGTGACGGGGAGGGAGTGGAGACCCAGTACTTC CASSDGEGVETQYF
TRBJ1-4 NA once TRBV5-4 TGTGCCAGCAGCCTGGGACGGGGAGCAACTAATGAAAAACTGTTTTTT CASSLGRGATNEKLFF
TRBJ2-6 NA NA TRBV19 TGTGCCAGTAGATCGGACAGCTCTGGGGCCAACGTCCTGACTTTC CASRSDSSGANVLTF
TRBJ1-4 TRBD1 NA TRBV5-1 TGCGCCAGCAGTTCGGGACAGAGAAATGAAAAACTGTTTTTT CASSSGQRNEKLFF
TRBJ1-5 NA NA TRBV7-2 TGTGCCAGCAGCTTAACTGTGATCGTTAGCAATCAGCCCCAGCATTTT CASSLTVIVSNQPQHF
TRBJ2-2 NA NA TRBV5-1 TGCGCCAGCAGCTTAACAGCCTCGGGGGAGCTGTTTTTT CASSLTASGELFF
TRBJ1-2 TRBD1 NA TRBV5-1 TGCGCCAGCAGCTACTTTCCGGGCCAGACAGGGTCTGGCTACACCTTC CASSYFPGQTGSGYTF
TRBJ2-1 TRBD1 NA TRBV28 TGTGCCAGTCTACTCCGGGACAGGCAGGCTGAGCAGTTCTTC CASLLRDRQAEQFF
TRBJ2-1 TRBD2 NA TRBV6-1 TGTGCCGGGTCAACTAGCGGGAGTTTTAATGAGCAGTTCTTC CAGSTSGSFNEQFF
TRBJ1-4 NA NA TRBV5-1 TGCGCCAGCAGCCCACAGAATGCTAATGAAAAACTGTTTTTT CASSPQNANEKLFF
TRBJ1-1 NA NA TRBV7-2 TGTGCCAGCAGCTTTTATGTGAACAGAAACACTGAAGCTTTCTTT CASSFYVNRNTEAFF
TRBJ2-2 TRBD2 NA TRBV5-6 TGTGCCAGCAGCCCCGGGGGGTTGCGGGAGTTGGACACCGGGGAGCTGTTTTTT CASSPGGLRELDTGELFF
TRBJ2-3 NA NA TRBV5-8 TGTGCCAGCAGCTTGGAACAGGGTGTCGCAGATACGCAGTATTTT CASSLEQGVADTQYF
TRBJ2-7 NA NA TRBV7-9 TGTGCCAGCAGCTTAGCCACTGGCGGGCGCTCCTACGAGCAGTACTTC CASSLATGGRSYEQYF
TRBJ1-2 TRBD1 NA TRBV6-5 TGTGCCAGCGGGTCTCAGGGGGCCCCTTTCTATGGCTACACCTTC CASGSQGAPFYGYTF
TRBJ1-4 NA few TRBV28 TGTGCCAGCAGTTTACCTACCCCCTTTCCTTTTGAAAAACTGTTTTTT CASSLPTPFPFEKLFF
TRBJ2-1 NA NA TRBV7-7 TGTGCTAGCAGCTTAGCAGGGGTCGGTGAGCAGTTCTTC CASSLAGVGEQFF
TRBJ2-2 NA once TRBV5-6 TGTGCCAGCAGCTTGCAGGACAGAAATACCGGGGAGCTGTTTTTT CASSLQDRNTGELFF
TRBJ2-1 TRBD1 NA TRBV13 TGTGCCAGCAGCTTAGGAGGGGGCCCGCAGCAGTTCTTC CASSLGGGPQQFF
TRBJ2-1 NA NA TRBV10-3 TGTGCCATCAGTGAGTCTGAGGGAAACAATGAGCAGTTCTTC CAISESEGNNEQFF
TRBJ1-1 NA NA TRBV6-5 TGTGCCAGCAGTTTCGGGGACACTGAAGCTTTCTTT CASSFGDTEAFF
TRBJ2-7 NA NA TRBV2 TGTGCCAGCAGCGCATATCAGGGGCCGTCCTACGAGCAGTACTTC CASSAYQGPSYEQYF
TRBJ1-2 NA NA TRBV7-2 TGTGCCAGCAGCCCGGGGGGCTATGGCTACACCTTC CASSPGGYGYTF
TRBJ2-3 NA NA TRBV6-5 TGTGCCGTCAGAGCAAGACTAGACTCAGATACGCAGTATTTT CAVRARLDSDTQYF
TRBJ2-5 TRBD2 NA TRBV7-6 TGTGCCAGCAGCCCTACTGGCGGGAGGGGAAAAGAGACCCAGTACTTC CASSPTGGRGKETQYF
TRBJ1-2 TRBD1 NA TRBV15 TGTGCCACCAGCAGGGATAGGGACAGTTACTATGGCTACACCTTC CATSRDRDSYYGYTF
TRBJ1-4 TRBD1 NA TRBV5-1 TGCGCCAGCAGCCCGGGACAGGGAAGGAAACTGTTTTTT CASSPGQGRKLFF
TRBJ1-1 TRBD1 NA TRBV30 TGTGCCTGGAGGGGACAGGCTCCAGCCGTCGAAGCTTTCTTT CAWRGQAPAVEAFF
TRBJ2-3 NA NA TRBV7-6 TGTGCCAGCAGCACCCGGGACAACACAGATACGCAGTATTTT CASSTRDNTDTQYF
TRBJ2-3 TRBD1 NA TRBV19 TGTGCCAGTAGTAGACAGGGTTTTGGAGATACGCAGTATTTT CASSRQGFGDTQYF
TRBJ1-5 NA NA TRBV6-5 TGTGCCAGCAGTTACACCCGGGATCAGCCCCAGCATTTT CASSYTRDQPQHF
TRBJ1-1 TRBD1 NA TRBV27 TGTGCCAGCAGTCCGGTCGGGACAGGATTGGCAGAGAACACTGAAGCTTTCTTT CASSPVGTGLAENTEAFF
TRBJ2-5 NA NA TRBV29-1 TGCAGCGTTGAAGATAATTGGACTTTTGCGGAGACCCAGTACTTC CSVEDNWTFAETQYF
TRBJ2-3 TRBD1 NA TRBV27 TGTGCCAGCAGTCCTAAAACCGGGACAGGGATCACAGATACGCAGTATTTT CASSPKTGTGITDTQYF
TRBJ2-2 TRBD2 NA TRBV11-2 TGTGCCAGCAGCCTCGCCCGGACTAGCGGGAGAAACGGGGAGCTGTTTTTT CASSLARTSGRNGELFF
TRBJ1-6 TRBD1 NA TRBV9 TGTGCCAGCAGCTCCCGACAGGGGGGGTCACCCCTCCACTTT CASSSRQGGSPLHF
TRBJ2-5 TRBD2 NA TRBV29-1 TGCAGCGTTGAATGGGGGGGAGAGACCCAGTACTTC CSVEWGGETQYF
TRBJ2-1 TRBD2 NA TRBV5-1 TGCGCCAGCAGCTTACTAGCGGGAGGGCCCAATGAGCAGTTCTTC CASSLLAGGPNEQFF
TRBJ1-6 NA NA TRBV2 TGTGCCGGCGCACAGGACCCTTATAATTCACCCCTCCACTTT CAGAQDPYNSPLHF
TRBJ1-4 TRBD1 NA TRBV19 TGTGCCAGTACCAACTTTCCGGGACAGAATAATGAAAAACTGTTTTTT CASTNFPGQNNEKLFF
TRBJ2-5 TRBD1 few TRBV4-3 TGCGCCAGCAGCCAAGGACAGGGGGCCCGAGAGACCCAGTACTTC CASSQGQGARETQYF
TRBJ2-3 TRBD1 NA TRBV6-5 TGTGCCAGCAGCCGTACGGAACAGGGGAGCCCGTATTTT CASSRTEQGSPYF
TRBJ2-7 NA NA TRBV27 TGTGCCAGCAGTTTATCGGGCAGCTCCTACGAGCAGTACTTC CASSLSGSSYEQYF
TRBJ2-1 NA few TRBV13 TGTGCCAGCACCAACGGGGATGAGCAGTTCTTC CASTNGDEQFF
TRBJ2-1 TRBD1 few TRBV6-6 TGTGCCAGCCTAGGGGGCTACTACAATGAGCAGTTCTTC CASLGGYYNEQFF
TRBJ1-5 NA NA TRBV28 TGTGCCAGCAATGGGCAGTCCCGTTCGTCCCAGCATTTT CASNGQSRSSQHF
TRBJ1-5 NA few TRBV7-9 TGTGCCAGCAGCTTATCTCACAGGGACAATCAGCCCCAGCATTTT CASSLSHRDNQPQHF
TRBJ2-1 TRBD2 NA TRBV6-1 TGTGCCAGCAGTGAATCAGGACTAGCTGCCTCCTACAATGAGCAGTTCTTC CASSESGLAASYNEQFF
TRBJ2-7 NA few TRBV21-1 TGTGCCAGCAGCAAATACGACAGGGTGGTAGCGGGAGTCGACGAGCAGTACTTC CASSKYDRVVAGVDEQYF
TRBJ1-3 NA NA TRBV9 TGTGCCAGCGGGGGGGAAAACACCATATATTTT CASGGENTIYF
TRBJ2-2 NA NA TRBV28 TGTGCCAGCAGTACCTCGGGACACCAACCAGGGGCGGAGGCCGCGAACACCGGGGAGCTGTTTTTT CASSTSGHQPGAEAANTGELFF
TRBJ1-1 NA NA TRBV10-3 TGTGCCATCAGTGAATTCGGCAGCGGGATCACTGAAGCTTTCTTT CAISEFGSGITEAFF
TRBJ1-4 TRBD1 NA TRBV7-2 TGTGCCAGCGCCCCGGGACAGACTGAAAAACTGTTTTTT CASAPGQTEKLFF
TRBJ1-1 NA NA TRBV11-2 TGTGCCAGCAGCCTCGGGAGGGGACGTGCCACTGAAGCTTTCTTT CASSLGRGRATEAFF
TRBJ2-2 NA NA TRBV19 TGTGCCAGTAGTATGCCCTCTGGGGCATCCGGGGAGCTGTTTTTT CASSMPSGASGELFF